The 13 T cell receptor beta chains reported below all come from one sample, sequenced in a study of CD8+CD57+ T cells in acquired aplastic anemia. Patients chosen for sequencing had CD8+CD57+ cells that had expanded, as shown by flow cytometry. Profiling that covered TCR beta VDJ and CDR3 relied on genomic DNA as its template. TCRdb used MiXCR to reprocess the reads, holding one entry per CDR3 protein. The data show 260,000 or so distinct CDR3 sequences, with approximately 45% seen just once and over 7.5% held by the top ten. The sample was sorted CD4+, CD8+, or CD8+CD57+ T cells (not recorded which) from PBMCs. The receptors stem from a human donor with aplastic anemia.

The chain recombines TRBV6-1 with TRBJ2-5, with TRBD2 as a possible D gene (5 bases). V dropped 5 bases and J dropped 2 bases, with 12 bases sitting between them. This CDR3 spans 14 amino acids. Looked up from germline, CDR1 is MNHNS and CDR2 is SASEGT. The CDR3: CASSYSTGQETQYF. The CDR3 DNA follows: TGTGCCAGCAGTTACTCGACGGGGCAAGAGACCCAGTACTTC.

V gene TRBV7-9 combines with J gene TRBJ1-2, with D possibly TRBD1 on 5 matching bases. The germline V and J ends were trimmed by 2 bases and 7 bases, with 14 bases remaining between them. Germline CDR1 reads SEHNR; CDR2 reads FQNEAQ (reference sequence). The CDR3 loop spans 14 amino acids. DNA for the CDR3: TGTGCCAGCAGCTTATTGACAGCAATCGGTGGCTACACCTTC. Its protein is CASSLLTAIGGYTF.

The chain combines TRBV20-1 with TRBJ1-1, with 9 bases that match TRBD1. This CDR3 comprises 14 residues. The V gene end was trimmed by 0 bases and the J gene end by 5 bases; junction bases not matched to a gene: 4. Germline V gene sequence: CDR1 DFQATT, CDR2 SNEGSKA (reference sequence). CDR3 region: CSAREVGTGTEAFF. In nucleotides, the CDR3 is TGCAGTGCTAGAGAGGTGGGGACAGGGACTGAAGCTTTCTTT.

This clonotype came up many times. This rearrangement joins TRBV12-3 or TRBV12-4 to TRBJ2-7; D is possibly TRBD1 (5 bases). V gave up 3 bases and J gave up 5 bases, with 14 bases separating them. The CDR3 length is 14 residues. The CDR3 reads CASSLQAGRDEQYF. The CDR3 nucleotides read TGTGCCAGCAGTTTGCAGGCAGGGCGCGACGAGCAGTACTTC.

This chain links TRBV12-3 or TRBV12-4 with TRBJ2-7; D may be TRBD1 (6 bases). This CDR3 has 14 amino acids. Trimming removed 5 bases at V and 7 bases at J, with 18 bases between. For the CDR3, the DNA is TGTGCCAGCAGTCCGCGAGAGGGGGTGGGGGAGCAGTACTTC. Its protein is CASSPREGVGEQYF.

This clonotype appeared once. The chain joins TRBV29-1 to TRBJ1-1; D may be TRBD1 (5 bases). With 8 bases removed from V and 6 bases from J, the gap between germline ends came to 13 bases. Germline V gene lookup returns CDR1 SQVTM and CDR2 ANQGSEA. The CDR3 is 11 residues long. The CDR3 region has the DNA TGCAGCTTGGAGGCGGGGGCTGAAGCTTTCTTT. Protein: CSLEAGAEAFF.

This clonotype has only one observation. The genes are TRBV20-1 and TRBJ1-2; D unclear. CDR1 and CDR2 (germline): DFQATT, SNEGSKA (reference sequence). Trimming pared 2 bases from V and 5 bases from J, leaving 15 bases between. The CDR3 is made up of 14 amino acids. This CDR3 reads CSARYGRNIYGYTF. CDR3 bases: TGCAGTGCTAGATATGGCAGAAATATTTATGGCTACACCTTC.

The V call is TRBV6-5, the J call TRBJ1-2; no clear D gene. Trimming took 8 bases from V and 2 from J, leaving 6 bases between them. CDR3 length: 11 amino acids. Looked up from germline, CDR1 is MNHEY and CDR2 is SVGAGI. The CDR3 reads CASGENYGYTF. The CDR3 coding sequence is TGTGCCAGCGGTGAGAACTATGGCTACACCTTC.

This CDR3 is CSASWDLYNEQFF. In DNA, the CDR3 is TGCAGTGCCAGCTGGGACCTCTACAATGAGCAGTTCTTC. This chain uses TRBV20-1 with TRBJ2-1, with D possibly called TRBD1 or TRBD2 (5 bases each). The germline V and J ends were trimmed by 6 bases and 3 bases, with 12 bases remaining between them. CDR3 length: 13 amino acids. Germline CDR1 DFQATT, CDR2 SNEGSKA (reference sequence).

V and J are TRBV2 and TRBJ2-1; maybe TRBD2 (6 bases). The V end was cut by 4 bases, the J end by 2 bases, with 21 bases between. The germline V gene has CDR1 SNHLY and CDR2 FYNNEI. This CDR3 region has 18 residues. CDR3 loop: CASSGRDFWDEAYNEQFF. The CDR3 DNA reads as TGTGCCAGCAGTGGGCGGGACTTCTGGGATGAGGCCTACAATGAGCAGTTCTTC.

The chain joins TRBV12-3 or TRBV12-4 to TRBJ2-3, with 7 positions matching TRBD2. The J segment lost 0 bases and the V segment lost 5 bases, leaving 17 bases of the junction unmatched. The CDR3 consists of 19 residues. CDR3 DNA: TGTGCCAGCAGTCTTTTTCTTCTAGCGGAGACGACTAGCACAGATACGCAGTATTTT. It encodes CASSLFLLAETTSTDTQYF.

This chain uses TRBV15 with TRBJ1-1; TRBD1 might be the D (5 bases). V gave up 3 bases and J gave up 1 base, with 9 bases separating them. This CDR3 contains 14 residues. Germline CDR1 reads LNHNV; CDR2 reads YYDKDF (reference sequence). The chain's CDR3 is CATSSQGTNTEAFF. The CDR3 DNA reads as TGTGCCACCAGCAGCCAGGGCACGAACACTGAAGCTTTCTTT.

The DNA of the CDR3 is TGTGCCAGCAGCTTAGGCCAGGGGGTGGGTGAGCAGTACTTC. This codes for CASSLGQGVGEQYF. The rearrangement links TRBV7-2 to TRBJ2-7, with 7 bases that match TRBD1. The CDR3 sequence is 14 residues long. Germline values: CDR1 SGHTA, CDR2 FQGNSA. The junction had 7 bases not matched to a gene; V was cut back by 1 base and J by 7 bases.